One and the same sample provided the 26 T cell receptor beta chains below, sequenced in a study of cytomegalovirus exposure and HLA in healthy donors. The PCR contained 60 Vbeta and 13 Jbeta primers. TCRdb's table, derived via immunoSEQ multiplex PCR, lists solely in-frame clones and lacks some. The sample includes around 78,000 clones, roughly 80% seen only once; the top ten take 1.1%. The sample consisted of PBMCs. These receptors were collected from a male donor in good health and CMV-seronegative.

The chain recombines TRBV7-3 with TRBJ2-2, with 8 bases fitting TRBD2. Germline trimming cut 2 bases from V and 7 bases from J; bases unmatched to any gene: 12. The CDR3 contains 17 residues. In germline, CDR1 is SGHTA, CDR2 FQGTGA. CDR3 nucleotide sequence: TGTGCCAGCAGCTTATTGGGCGGAGTAGCGGGAAACGGGGAGCTGTTTTTT. This encodes CASSLLGGVAGNGELFF.

The genes are TRBV11-3 and TRBJ2-1; TRBD1 aligns across 8 bases. J was trimmed by 6 bases and V by 1 base; bases with no gene match: 5. In germline, CDR1 is SGHNT, CDR2 YENEEA. CDR3 length equals 15 residues. CDR3 amino acids: CASSLAGGSPNEQFF. The CDR3 DNA is TGTGCCAGCAGCTTAGCAGGGGGCAGTCCCAATGAGCAGTTCTTC.

The gene calls are TRBV19 and TRBJ1-1; D gene ambiguous. The V end was cut by 10 bases, the J end by 4 bases, with 16 bases between. The CDR3 has 13 amino acids. Germline V gene data show CDR1 as LNHDA and CDR2 as SQIVND (reference sequence). The CDR3 nucleotides are TGTGCCATACTCATCGGCCGGGGCACTGAAGCTTTCTTT. The encoded protein is CAILIGRGTEAFF.

In nucleotides, the CDR3 is TGCGCCAGCAGCTTAGGAGGGGTGCGCGAGCAGTACTTC. Protein product: CASSLGGVREQYF. The rearrangement joins TRBV5-1 to TRBJ2-7; TRBD2 is a possible D gene (6 bases). CDR1 is SGHRS and CDR2 is YFSETQ in the germline V gene. Trimming pared 2 bases from V and 6 bases from J, leaving 12 bases between. The CDR3 runs 13 residues.

CDR3 in DNA: TGTGCCAGCAGCTTGGGACAGGCGAAACTGAACACTGAAGCTTTCTTT. Translation gives CASSLGQAKLNTEAFF. J is TRBJ1-1 and V is TRBV5-4, with D perhaps TRBD1 (6 bases). From germline, CDR1 is SGHNT and CDR2 YYREEE (reference sequence). The CDR3 is 16 residues long. The V end lost 0 bases, the J end lost 0 bases, and 12 bases lay between the germline ends.

The chain couples TRBV2 to TRBJ1-2, with 9 bases that match TRBD1. Looked up from germline, CDR1 is SNHLY and CDR2 is FYNNEI. V trimming: 3 bases; J trimming: 5 bases; junction bases outside the gene matches: 7. The CDR3 loop spans 15 amino acids. Here the CDR3 DNA reads TGTGCCAGCAGTGAGAAGGGACAGGGTAAATATGGCTACACCTTC. This gives the protein CASSEKGQGKYGYTF. Full variable domain (rest looked up from reference TRBV2 and TRBJ1-2): EPEVTQTPSHQVTQMGQEVILRCVPISNHLYFYWYRQILGQKVEFLVSFYNNEISEKSEIFDDQFSVERPDGSNFTLKIRSTKLEDSAMYFCASSEKGQGKYGYTFGSGTRLTVV.

The J gene is TRBJ2-2, the V gene TRBV18; 10 positions match TRBD1. J was trimmed by 3 bases and V by 3 bases; bases with no gene match: 4. The CDR3 length is 16 residues. CDR1 is KGHSH and CDR2 is LQKENI in the germline V gene. This CDR3 reads CASSPRGTGDTGELFF. In nucleotides, the CDR3 is TGTGCCAGCTCACCCCGCGGGACAGGGGACACCGGGGAGCTGTTTTTT.

This clone was seen more than once but under ten times. The genes are TRBV4-2 and TRBJ1-2; the D gene is possibly TRBD1 (5 bases). The CDR3 is 13 residues long. V was clipped by 1 base and J by 5 bases, with 8 bases between them. CDR1 LGHNA and CDR2 YNFKEQ come from the germline V gene. CDR3 nucleotides: TGTGCCAGCAGCCAAGGACAGATTTATGGCTACACCTTC. Its protein is CASSQGQIYGYTF.

This sequence joins TRBV7-9 and TRBJ2-1; 7 bases are shared with TRBD1. In germline, CDR1 is SEHNR, CDR2 FQNEAQ (reference sequence). CDR3 length equals 15 residues. The ends lost 6 bases at V and 5 bases at J; junction bases unmatched: 10. For the CDR3, the DNA is TGTGCCAGCAGTTCACGACAGGGCGCGAACAATGAGCAGTTCTTC. Translation: CASSSRQGANNEQFF.

Concerning this clone itself: The same CDR3 is also encoded by other DNA sequences in this sample. J is TRBJ1-1 and V is TRBV18, with D uncertain. Trimming cost V 6 bases and J 1 base, with 9 bases left between them. The CDR3 covers 13 residues. Germline V gene data show CDR1 as KGHSH and CDR2 as LQKENI. CDR3 nucleotides: TGTGCCAGCTCCCCCGGGAGGAACACTGAAGCTTTCTTT. This encodes CASSPGRNTEAFF.

The rearrangement uses TRBV7-2 and TRBJ2-3, with TRBD1 as a possible D gene (5 bases). This CDR3 spans 15 amino acids. Germline V gene lookup returns CDR1 SGHTA and CDR2 FQGNSA. Trimming removed 1 base at V and 2 bases at J, with 10 bases between. The CDR3 protein is CASSLDAGYTDTQYF. The DNA for the CDR3 is TGTGCCAGCAGCTTAGATGCAGGGTACACAGATACGCAGTATTTT.

The V call is TRBV6-1, the J call TRBJ2-1; D is perhaps TRBD2 (5 bases). Trimming removed 3 bases at V and 13 bases at J, with 16 bases between. Germline CDR1 is MNHNS and CDR2 is SASEGT. The CDR3 totals 13 residues. As DNA, the CDR3 is TGTGCCAGCAGTGAGGCTAGCAGACAAACTCAGTTCTTC. Its translation: CASSEASRQTQFF.

V gene TRBV18 combines with J gene TRBJ2-1; 8 nucleotides agree with TRBD1. V lost 0 bases to trimming and J lost 0 bases; unmatched junction nucleotides: 4. This CDR3 has 17 residues. Germline CDR1 KGHSH, CDR2 LQKENI. The CDR3 DNA is TGTGCCAGCTCACCACCTTACGGGACAGGCTCCTACAATGAGCAGTTCTTC. Translated, it gives CASSPPYGTGSYNEQFF. The full variable domain, with the rest looked up from reference TRBV18 and TRBJ2-1, is NAGVMQNPRHLVRRRGQEARLRCSPMKGHSHVYWYRQLPEEGLKFMVYLQKENIIDESGMPKERFSAEFPKEGPSILRIQQVVRGDSAAYFCASSPPYGTGSYNEQFFGPGTRLTVL.

This clone was seen just once. The chain uses TRBV5-6 and TRBJ2-5, with TRBD2 matching over 8 bases. The CDR3 runs 15 residues. V was clipped by 7 bases and J by 1 base; unmatched bases: 9. CDR1 is SGHDT, CDR2 YYEEEE, per germline. The CDR3, as DNA: TGTGCCAGCGTTTCGGGGGGGAACACCCAAGAGACCCAGTACTTC. Translation: CASVSGGNTQETQYF.

The chain links TRBV30 to TRBJ2-5; 8 nucleotides agree with TRBD2. The CDR3 extends over 15 amino acids. Looked up from germline, CDR1 is GTSNPN and CDR2 is SVGIG (reference sequence). With V trimmed by 2 bases and J by 4 bases, 9 bases remained unmatched. The CDR3 region has the DNA TGTGCCTGGAGTTTCCGGGGGGGTTCAGGAGAGACCCAGTACTTC. It is translated as CAWSFRGGSGETQYF.

On this clone: This specimen includes other DNA sequences encoding the same CDR3. The CDR3 nucleotides read TGTGCCAGCCTAACGGACAGGGGGCCTGAAAAACTGTTTTTT. Translating gives CASLTDRGPEKLFF. The genes are TRBV2 and TRBJ1-4; 11 bases fit TRBD1. CDR1 and CDR2 from the germline V gene are SNHLY and FYNNEI. The junction had 6 bases not matched to a gene; V was cut back by 8 bases and J by 7 bases. The CDR3 is 14 residues long.

The V call is TRBV15, the J call TRBJ1-2; 7 positions agree with TRBD1. This CDR3 spans 15 amino acids. Looked up from germline, CDR1 is LNHNV and CDR2 is YYDKDF (reference sequence). Germline trimming cut 5 bases from V and 5 bases from J; bases unmatched to any gene: 11. CDR3 sequence: CATSPTLEGAYGYTF. CDR3 nucleotide sequence: TGTGCCACCAGCCCCACCCTGGAGGGGGCTTATGGCTACACCTTC.

The chain links TRBV7-2 to TRBJ1-1; a weak D match, TRBD1 (5 bases). CDR1 SGHTA and CDR2 FQGNSA come from the germline V gene. V lost 2 bases and J 6 bases, leaving 13 bases between the germline ends. This CDR3 comprises 14 residues. This CDR3 is CASSLTAGRSEAFF. CDR3 coding DNA: TGTGCCAGCAGCTTAACGGCAGGGCGATCTGAAGCTTTCTTT.

This clone has just one count. V usage is TRBV29-1 and J usage is TRBJ2-1, with 10 positions matching TRBD2. With 4 bases clipped from V and 0 bases from J, the junction kept 6 bases outside the gene matches. The germline CDR1 and CDR2 sequences are SQVTM and ANQGSEA. The CDR3 is 16 amino acids. CDR3 in amino acids: CSVASASGSSYNEQFF. The CDR3 DNA follows: TGCAGCGTTGCGTCGGCTAGCGGGAGCTCCTACAATGAGCAGTTCTTC.

This clone was found a few times. The V call is TRBV27, the J call TRBJ2-1, with 7 nucleotides matching TRBD2. This CDR3 is 15 amino acids long. Germline CDR1 and CDR2: MNHEY and SMNVEV (reference sequence). After removal of 4 bases from V and 10 bases from J, the junction contained 13 bases not matched to a gene. This chain's CDR3 is CASSSPLAGAREQFF. CDR3 DNA: TGTGCCAGCAGTTCACCTCTGGCGGGAGCTCGCGAGCAGTTCTTC.

About this clone: One junction end disagrees with the germline gene, perhaps due to a read error. The gene calls are TRBV7-9 and TRBJ2-7, with D hard to call. Germline values: CDR1 SEHNR, CDR2 FQNEAQ (reference sequence). The CDR3 is 16 residues long. The CDR3 DNA is TGTTCCAGCAGCTTAGGGTTGAACAGTGCCTCCTACGAGCAGTACTTC. It specifies CSSSLGLNSASYEQYF.

The V and J genes are TRBV2 and TRBJ2-1; D is perhaps TRBD1 (6 bases). V lost 6 bases, J lost 2 bases, and 14 bases lay in between. This CDR3 has 15 amino acids. Per germline, CDR1 SNHLY and CDR2 FYNNEI. CDR3 sequence (DNA): TGTGCCAGCAGCGTACAGGGCGTACCCTACAATGAGCAGTTCTTC. Translation gives CASSVQGVPYNEQFF.

The V and J genes are TRBV11-3 and TRBJ2-3, with TRBD1 as a possible D gene (5 bases). CDR3 size: 14 residues. Germline V gene sequence: CDR1 SGHNT, CDR2 YENEEA. With 0 bases removed from V and 4 bases from J, the gap between germline ends came to 8 bases. CDR3 sequence: CASSLEAGSDTQYF. In DNA form, the CDR3 reads TGTGCCAGCAGCTTAGAGGCAGGGTCAGATACGCAGTATTTT.

This clone was observed a few times. The rearrangement links TRBV5-1 to TRBJ2-3, with 9 bases that match TRBD1. The CDR3 has 17 amino acids. Germline assignment: CDR1 SGHRS and CDR2 YFSETQ. V lost 0 bases, J lost 3 bases, and 8 bases stayed unmatched. The CDR3 is CASSLEPATGGTDTQYF. The CDR3 coding sequence is TGCGCCAGCAGCTTGGAACCAGCGACAGGGGGGACAGATACGCAGTATTTT.

The chain uses TRBV21-1 and TRBJ1-6. TRBV21-1 is flagged as a pseudogene. The CDR3 runs 16 residues. The CDR3 here is CASSKALWRRGSPLHF. CDR3 nucleotide sequence: TGTGCCAGCAGCAAAGCGCTTTGGAGGCGCGGATCACCCCTCCACTTT.

With regard to this clone: The final CDR3 position lacks the conserved phenylalanine or tryptophan, pointing to a likely read error. The DNA is left out, because the CDR3 cannot be placed on it with certainty; the CDR3 is given as TCRdb lists it. J is TRBJ1-2 and V is TRBV6-5. Including both end residues, the CDR3 is 13 amino acids long. Germline assignment: CDR1 MNHEY and CDR2 SVGAGI. The CDR3 sequence is CASSYPRERPDIS.